This record covers a single T cell receptor (beta chain). The record originates from a study of T cell changes during pregnancy in multiple sclerosis. Per germline, CDR1 SGHRS and CDR2 YFSETQ. Trimming removed 0 bases from V and 5 bases from J; junction bases left unmatched: 4. This CDR3 contains 15 residues. The table came from immunoSEQ multiplex PCR; TCRdb's copy has only in-frame clones and leaves some out. This sample has approximately 74,000 clones; approximately 86% occur once, and the top ten carry approximately 3.3%. The sequencing here drew on peripheral blood, taken before pregnancy. This clonotype was obtained from a female donor with multiple sclerosis, enrolled in a pregnancy study. The chain links TRBV5-1 to TRBJ2-7, with TRBD1 identical over 11 bases. CDR3 in DNA: TGCGCCAGCAGCTTGGTCGGGACAGGGGGGAACGAGCAGTACTTC. Translated, it gives CASSLVGTGGNEQYF.